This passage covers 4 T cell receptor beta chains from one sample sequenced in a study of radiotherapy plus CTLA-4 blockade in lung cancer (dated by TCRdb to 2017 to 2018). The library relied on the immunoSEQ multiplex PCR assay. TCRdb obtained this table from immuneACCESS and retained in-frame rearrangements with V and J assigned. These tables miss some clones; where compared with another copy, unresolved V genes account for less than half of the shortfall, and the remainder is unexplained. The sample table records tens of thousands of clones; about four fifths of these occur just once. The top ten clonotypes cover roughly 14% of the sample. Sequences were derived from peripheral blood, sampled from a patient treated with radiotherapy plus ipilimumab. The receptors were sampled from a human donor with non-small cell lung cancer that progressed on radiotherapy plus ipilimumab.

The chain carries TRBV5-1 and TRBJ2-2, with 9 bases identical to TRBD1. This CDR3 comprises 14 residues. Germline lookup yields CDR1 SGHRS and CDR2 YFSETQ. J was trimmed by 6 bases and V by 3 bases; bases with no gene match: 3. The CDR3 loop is CASSSGTGSGELFF. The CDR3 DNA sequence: TGCGCCAGCAGCTCCGGGACAGGGTCCGGGGAGCTGTTTTTT.

CDR3 bases: TGTGCCAGCAGTGAGAACAGGGTAGGCGTAGAGACCCAGTACTTC. Protein sequence: CASSENRVGVETQYF. V is TRBV2 and J is TRBJ2-5; D may be TRBD1 (6 bases). The CDR3 sequence is 15 residues long. Trimming stripped 3 bases from V and 4 bases from J, with 15 bases between. Germline-derived CDR1 and CDR2 are SNHLY and FYNNEI.

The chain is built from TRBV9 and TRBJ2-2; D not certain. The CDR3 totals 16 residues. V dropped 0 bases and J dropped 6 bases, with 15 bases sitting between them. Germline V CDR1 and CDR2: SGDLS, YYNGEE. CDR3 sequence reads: CASSVATGLVAGELFF. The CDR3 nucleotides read TGTGCCAGCAGCGTAGCTACTGGGCTAGTTGCCGGGGAGCTGTTTTTT.

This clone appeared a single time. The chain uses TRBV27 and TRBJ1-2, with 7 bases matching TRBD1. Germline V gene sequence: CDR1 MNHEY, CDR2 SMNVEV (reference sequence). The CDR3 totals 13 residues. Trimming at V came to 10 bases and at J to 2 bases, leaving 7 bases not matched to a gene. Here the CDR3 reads CATSGGSNYGYTF. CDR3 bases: TGTGCCACCTCAGGGGGATCGAACTATGGCTACACCTTC.